This TCR beta chain came from a study of T-cell memory formation after mild COVID-19. V shed 8 bases and J shed 4 bases, with 8 bases lying between them. This CDR3 has 11 amino acids. The germline V gene encodes CDR1 MNHEY and CDR2 SMNVEV (reference sequence). TCRdb independently ran MiXCR on the 5' RACE reads; one entry per CDR3 protein. The sample has more than 200,000 distinct CDR3 sequences, about a sixth seen once. The V and J genes are TRBV27 and TRBJ2-5, with D hard to call. The clonotype was recovered from a young man who had mild COVID-19 (a few samples of this study predate the infection). Cell type and time point are not known. The sequencing input was PBMCs or a T cell subset sorted from them (not recorded which). CDR3: CASGRRETQYF. The CDR3 bases are TGTGCCAGCGGTCGCCGAGAGACCCAGTACTTC.